The clone carrying this TCR beta chain appeared a few times. As yet, its antigen is unknown. Data came from immunoSEQ multiplex PCR; TCRdb stores just in-frame clones and leaves some out. Of roughly 29,000 clones in the sample, around 90% are singletons; the top ten hold about 50%. The sample comes from a study of lymphopenia after photon versus proton radiotherapy. Study outcomes and limitations: Photon-treated patients lost naive T cells and TCR diversity; proton-treated stayed stable. Oligoclonal CD8+ Temra expansion after nadir drove photon patients' diversity drop.

CDR1 SNHLY and CDR2 FYNNEI come from the germline V gene. The CDR3 is made up of 15 amino acids. J gave up 7 bases and V 4 bases, and 8 bases lay outside the gene matches. The gene calls are TRBV2 and TRBJ2-4; 9 bases are shared with TRBD2. This material consisted of peripheral blood, taken from a patient treated with proton-based radiotherapy. The receptor was derived from a woman aged 55-70 years with cholangiocarcinoma. Some clones in this sample may be carry-over from other donors' samples. The DNA of the CDR3 is TGTGCCAGCAGTGTAGCGGGGGCACAACTCAACATTCAGTACTTC. Protein product: CASSVAGAQLNIQYF.